Each of the 9 T cell receptor beta chains below was sequenced from the same sample in a study of long-term antiretroviral therapy in people with HIV. Survey-level resolution applied to immunoSEQ assay v3.0. The protocol was immunoSEQ multiplex PCR, while the TCRdb copy is restricted to in-frame clones and leaves out a portion. Of roughly 30,000 clones in the sample, 86% were seen once. The input for sequencing was unsorted PBMCs, taken 0.8 years after starting antiretroviral therapy. The origin of the receptors is a young woman with HIV.

This clone was seen more than once but under ten times. The chain carries TRBV4-2 and TRBJ2-5, with 10 bases identical to TRBD2. Germline CDR1 and CDR2: LGHNA and YNFKEQ. Trimming took 1 base from V and 2 from J; bases not matched to a gene: 16. The CDR3 has 20 residues. CDR3 protein: CASSQVSSGGPGSTQETQYF. Written as DNA, the CDR3 is TGTGCCAGCAGCCAAGTGTCTAGCGGGGGACCCGGATCAACGCAAGAGACCCAGTACTTC.

The chain is built from TRBV5-5 and TRBJ2-5; D remains ambiguous. V gave up 3 bases and J gave up 8 bases, with 11 bases separating them. The CDR3 consists of 12 residues. Germline V gene sequence: CDR1 SGHKS, CDR2 YYEKEE (reference sequence). The CDR3 protein is CASSSENPTQYF. The CDR3 nucleotides are TGTGCCAGCAGCTCGGAAAACCCTACCCAGTACTTC. Full variable domain (missing parts from reference TRBV5-5 and TRBJ2-5): DAGVTQSPTHLIKTRGQQVTLRCSPISGHKSVSWYQQVLGQGPQFIFQYYEKEERGRGNFPDRFSARQFPNYSSELNVNALLLGDSALYLCASSSENPTQYFGPGTRLLVL.

The chain joins TRBV4-1 to TRBJ2-7; D gene uncertain. Between the trimmed V and J ends, which lost 1 base and 3 bases, there was a span of 10 bases. Germline V gives CDR1 MGHRA, CDR2 YSYEKL. The CDR3 runs 14 residues. The CDR3 region is CASSQVSDGYEQYF. The CDR3 DNA follows: TGCGCCAGCAGCCAAGTATCGGACGGCTACGAGCAGTACTTC.

The chain has TRBV15 and TRBJ1-2; the D gene is possibly TRBD1 (6 bases). The CDR3 runs to 14 residues. Per the germline V gene, CDR1 is LNHNV and CDR2 is YYDKDF (reference sequence). The V end lost 0 bases, the J end lost 5 bases, and 10 bases lay between the germline ends. The CDR3 reads CATSREVGGYGYTF. The CDR3, as DNA: TGTGCCACCAGCAGAGAGGTAGGGGGATATGGCTACACCTTC.

The chain uses TRBV6-1 and TRBJ2-7, with D unclear. Between the trimmed V and J ends, which lost 3 bases and 2 bases, there was a span of 23 bases. The CDR3 sequence is 18 residues long. Germline lookup yields CDR1 MNHNS and CDR2 SASEGT. CDR3 region: CASSDPGRTSLRAYEQYV. The CDR3 DNA reads as TGTGCCAGCAGTGATCCGGGTCGAACCTCACTAAGGGCCTACGAGCAGTACGTC.

In its sample, this clone was seen a few times. The chain couples TRBV27 to TRBJ1-2, with a tentative D call TRBD1 (6 bases). The CDR3 spans 14 residues. Trimming took off 6 bases at V and 2 bases at J, with 13 bases between the two ends. The germline CDR1 and CDR2 sequences are MNHEY and SMNVEV (reference sequence). The CDR3 nucleotides read TGTGCCAGCAGAAACCTCGGGACAAACTATGGCTACACCTTC. It encodes CASRNLGTNYGYTF.

This clone was seen a single time. The V call is TRBV9, the J call TRBJ2-1; 8 bases align to TRBD2. This CDR3 spans 15 amino acids. After removal of 3 bases from V and 1 base from J, the junction contained 3 bases not matched to a gene. The germline V gene encodes CDR1 SGDLS and CDR2 YYNGEE. CDR3 sequence: CASSEGGGSYNEQFF. The CDR3 DNA sequence: TGTGCCAGCAGCGAGGGCGGGGGGTCCTACAATGAGCAGTTCTTC.

In this sample, this clone turned up once. V usage is TRBV2 and J usage is TRBJ1-5; possible D gene TRBD1, 6 bases. The germline gives CDR1 SNHLY, CDR2 FYNNEI. The CDR3 has 13 residues. Trimming shortened V by 0 bases and J by 7 bases, and 7 bases separated the two germline ends. The CDR3 here is CASSEARGQPQHF. In DNA, the CDR3 is TGTGCCAGCAGTGAAGCTAGGGGGCAGCCCCAGCATTTT.

The rearrangement uses TRBV5-4 and TRBJ2-7, with 9 bases fitting TRBD2. The germline V gene encodes CDR1 SGHNT and CDR2 YYREEE (reference sequence). The junction had 9 bases not matched to a gene; V was cut back by 3 bases and J by 5 bases. The length of the CDR3 is 15 residues. The CDR3 DNA follows: TGTGCCAGCAGCTCCCGACTAGCGGCACACCACGAGCAGTACTTC. Residues: CASSSRLAAHHEQYF.